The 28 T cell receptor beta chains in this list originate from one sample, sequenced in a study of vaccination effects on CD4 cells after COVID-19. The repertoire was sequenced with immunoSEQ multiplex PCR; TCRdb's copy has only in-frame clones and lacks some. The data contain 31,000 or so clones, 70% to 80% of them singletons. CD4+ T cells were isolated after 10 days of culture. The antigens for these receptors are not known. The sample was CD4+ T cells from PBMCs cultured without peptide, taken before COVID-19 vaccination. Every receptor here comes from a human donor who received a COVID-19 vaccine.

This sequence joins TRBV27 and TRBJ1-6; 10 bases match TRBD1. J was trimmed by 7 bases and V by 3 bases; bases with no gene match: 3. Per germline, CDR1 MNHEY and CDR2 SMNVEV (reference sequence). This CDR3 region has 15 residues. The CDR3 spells CASSFLGQGNSPLHF. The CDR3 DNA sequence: TGTGCCAGCAGTTTTTTGGGACAGGGGAATTCACCCCTCCACTTT.

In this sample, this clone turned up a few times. The CDR3 here is CASSQTSQGNEKLFF. The CDR3 bases are TGTGCCAGCAGCCAAACAAGTCAGGGTAATGAAAAACTGTTTTTT. The chain has TRBV3-1 (or the pseudogene TRBV3-2) and TRBJ1-4; a weak D match, TRBD1 (5 bases). CDR3 length: 15 amino acids. Germline-derived CDR1 and CDR2 are LGHDT and YNNKEL (reference sequence). The V end was cut by 2 bases, the J end by 4 bases, with 11 bases between.

This CDR3 reads CASSMTGTGNQPQHF. CDR3 nucleotide sequence: TGTGCCAGCAGTATGACAGGGACTGGCAATCAGCCCCAGCATTTT. The chain combines TRBV6-5 with TRBJ1-5; 7 bases align to TRBD1. The CDR3 has 15 residues. V lost 5 bases to trimming and J lost 2 bases; unmatched junction nucleotides: 6. The germline CDR1 and CDR2 sequences are MNHEY and SVGAGI.

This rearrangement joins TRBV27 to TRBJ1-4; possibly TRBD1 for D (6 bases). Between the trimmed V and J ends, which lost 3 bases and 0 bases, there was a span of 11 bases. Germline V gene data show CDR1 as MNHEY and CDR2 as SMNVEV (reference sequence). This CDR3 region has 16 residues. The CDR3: CASSLGKGATNEKLFF. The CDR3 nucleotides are TGTGCCAGCAGTTTGGGGAAGGGGGCAACTAATGAAAAACTGTTTTTT. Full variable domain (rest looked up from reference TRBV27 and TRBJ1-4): EAQVTQNPRYLITVTGKKLTVTCSQNMNHEYMSWYRQDPGLGLRQIYYSMNVEVTDKGDVPEGYKVSRKEKRNFPLILESPSPNQTSLYFCASSLGKGATNEKLFFGSGTQLSVL.

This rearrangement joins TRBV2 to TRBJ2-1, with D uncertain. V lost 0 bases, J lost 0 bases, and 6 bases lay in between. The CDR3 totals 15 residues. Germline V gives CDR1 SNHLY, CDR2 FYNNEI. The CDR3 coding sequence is TGTGCCAGCAGTGAAGCCGGCACCTCCTACAATGAGCAGTTCTTC. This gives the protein CASSEAGTSYNEQFF.

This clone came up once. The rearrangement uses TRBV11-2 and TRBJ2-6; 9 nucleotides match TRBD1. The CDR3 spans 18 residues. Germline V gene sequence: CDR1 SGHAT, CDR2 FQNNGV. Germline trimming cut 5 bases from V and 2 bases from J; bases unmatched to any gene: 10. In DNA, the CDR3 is TGTGCCAGCAGCGCTATCGGGACAGGGTTTGCTGGGGCCAACGTCCTGACTTTC. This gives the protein CASSAIGTGFAGANVLTF.

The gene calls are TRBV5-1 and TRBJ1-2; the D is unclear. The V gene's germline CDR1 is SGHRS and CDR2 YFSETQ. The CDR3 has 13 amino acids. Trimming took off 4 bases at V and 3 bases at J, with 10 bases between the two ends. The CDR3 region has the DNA TGCGCCAGCAGCCCCACAGAGGACTATGGCTACACCTTC. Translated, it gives CASSPTEDYGYTF. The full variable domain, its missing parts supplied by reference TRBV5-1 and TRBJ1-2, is KAGVTQTPRYLIKTRGQQVTLSCSPISGHRSVSWYQQTPGQGLQFLFEYFSETQRNKGNFPGRFSGRQFSNSRSEMNVSTLELGDSALYLCASSPTEDYGYTFGSGTRLTVV.

The CDR3 coding sequence is TGTGCCAGTAGTGGGGGGACAGGGTCCATAACCCGTGGCGAGCAGTACTTC. Amino acid sequence: CASSGGTGSITRGEQYF. The chain has TRBV19 and TRBJ2-7, with 9 bases that match TRBD1. The CDR3 length is 17 residues. Trimming removed 5 bases from V and 6 bases from J; junction bases left unmatched: 17. Germline V gives CDR1 LNHDA, CDR2 SQIVND (reference sequence).

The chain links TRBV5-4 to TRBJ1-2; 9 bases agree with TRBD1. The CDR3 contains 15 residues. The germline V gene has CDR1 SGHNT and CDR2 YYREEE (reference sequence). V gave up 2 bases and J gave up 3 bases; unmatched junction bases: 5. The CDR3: CASSLFRDRDYGYTF. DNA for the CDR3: TGTGCCAGCAGCTTATTCCGGGACAGGGACTATGGCTACACCTTC.

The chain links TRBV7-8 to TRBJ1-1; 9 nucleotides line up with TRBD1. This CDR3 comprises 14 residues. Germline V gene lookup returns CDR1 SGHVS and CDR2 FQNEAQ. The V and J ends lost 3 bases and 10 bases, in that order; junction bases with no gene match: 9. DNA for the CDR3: TGTGCCAGCAGCTTTCAGGGACAGGGATATATAGCTTTCTTT. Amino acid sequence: CASSFQGQGYIAFF.

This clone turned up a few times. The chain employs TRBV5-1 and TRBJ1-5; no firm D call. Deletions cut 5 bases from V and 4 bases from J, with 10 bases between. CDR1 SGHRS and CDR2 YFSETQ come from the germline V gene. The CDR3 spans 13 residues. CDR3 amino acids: CASRLELNQPQHF. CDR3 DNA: TGCGCCAGCAGGCTTGAACTGAATCAGCCCCAGCATTTT.

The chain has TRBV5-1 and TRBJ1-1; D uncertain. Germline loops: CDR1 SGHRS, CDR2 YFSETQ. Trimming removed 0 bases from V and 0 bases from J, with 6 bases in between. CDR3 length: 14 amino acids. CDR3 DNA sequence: TGCGCCAGCAGCTTGGTTGGGTTGAACACTGAAGCTTTCTTT. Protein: CASSLVGLNTEAFF.

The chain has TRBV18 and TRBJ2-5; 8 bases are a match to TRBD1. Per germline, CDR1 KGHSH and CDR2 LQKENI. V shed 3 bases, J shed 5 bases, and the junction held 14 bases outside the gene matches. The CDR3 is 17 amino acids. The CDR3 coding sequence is TGTGCCAGCTCACCCAAGAACAGGAACAGGGGGTTGGAGACCCAGTACTTC. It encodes CASSPKNRNRGLETQYF.

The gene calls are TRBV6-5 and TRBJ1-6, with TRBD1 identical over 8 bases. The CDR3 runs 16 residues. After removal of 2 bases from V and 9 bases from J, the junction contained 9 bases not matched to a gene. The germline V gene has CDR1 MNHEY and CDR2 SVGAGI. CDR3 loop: CASSYTTGAPGSPLHF. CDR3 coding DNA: TGTGCCAGCAGTTACACGACAGGGGCTCCTGGTTCACCCCTCCACTTT.

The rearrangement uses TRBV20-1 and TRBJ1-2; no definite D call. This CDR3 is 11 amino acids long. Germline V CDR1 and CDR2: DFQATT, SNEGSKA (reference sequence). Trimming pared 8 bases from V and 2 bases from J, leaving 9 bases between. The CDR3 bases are TGCAGTTACGTTGGGAACTATGGCTACACCTTC. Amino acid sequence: CSYVGNYGYTF.

CDR3 region: CASTGGNQPQHF. CDR3 DNA sequence: TGTGCCAGCACGGGGGGCAATCAGCCCCAGCATTTT. The chain couples TRBV7-9 to TRBJ1-5, with a tentative D call TRBD1 (5 bases). V lost 7 bases to trimming and J lost 2 bases, with 6 bases between them. Germline lookup yields CDR1 SEHNR and CDR2 FQNEAQ (reference sequence). The CDR3 length is 12 residues.

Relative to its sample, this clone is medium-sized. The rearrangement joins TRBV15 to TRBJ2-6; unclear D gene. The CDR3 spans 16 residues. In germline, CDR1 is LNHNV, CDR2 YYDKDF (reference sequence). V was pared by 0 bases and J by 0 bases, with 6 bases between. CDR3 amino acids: CATSRDTDSGANVLTF. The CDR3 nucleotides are TGTGCCACCAGCAGAGATACAGACTCTGGGGCCAACGTCCTGACTTTC.

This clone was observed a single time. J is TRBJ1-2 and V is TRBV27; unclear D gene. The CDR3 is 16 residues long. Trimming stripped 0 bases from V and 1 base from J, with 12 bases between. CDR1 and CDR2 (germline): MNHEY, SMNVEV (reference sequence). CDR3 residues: CASSLSMPEFNYGYTF. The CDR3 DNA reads TGTGCCAGCAGTTTATCGATGCCGGAATTTAACTATGGCTACACCTTC.

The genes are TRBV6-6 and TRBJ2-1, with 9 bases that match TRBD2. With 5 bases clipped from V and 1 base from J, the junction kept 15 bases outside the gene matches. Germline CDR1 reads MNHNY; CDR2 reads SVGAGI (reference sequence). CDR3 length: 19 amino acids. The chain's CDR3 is CASSPNLGSGSLSYNEQFF. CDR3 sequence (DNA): TGTGCCAGCAGTCCAAACCTCGGTAGCGGGAGCCTATCCTACAATGAGCAGTTCTTC.

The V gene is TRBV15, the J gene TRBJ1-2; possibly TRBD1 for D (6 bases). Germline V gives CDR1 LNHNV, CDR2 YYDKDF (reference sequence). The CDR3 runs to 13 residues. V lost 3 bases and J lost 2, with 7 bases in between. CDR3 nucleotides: TGTGCCACCAGCAGGACAGGAAACTATGGCTACACCTTC. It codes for CATSRTGNYGYTF. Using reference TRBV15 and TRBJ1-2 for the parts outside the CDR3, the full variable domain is DAMVIQNPRYQVTQFGKPVTLSCSQTLNHNVMYWYQQKSSQAPKLLFHYYDKDFNNEADTPDNFQSRRPNTSFCFLDIRSPGLGDTAMYLCATSRTGNYGYTFGSGTRLTVV.

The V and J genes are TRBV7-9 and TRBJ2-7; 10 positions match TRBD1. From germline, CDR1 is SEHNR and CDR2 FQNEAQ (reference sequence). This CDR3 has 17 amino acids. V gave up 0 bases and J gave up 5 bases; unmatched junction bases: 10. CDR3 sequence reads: CASSLAPGTGARHEQYF. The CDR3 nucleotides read TGTGCCAGCAGCTTAGCGCCCGGGACAGGGGCCCGTCACGAGCAGTACTTC.

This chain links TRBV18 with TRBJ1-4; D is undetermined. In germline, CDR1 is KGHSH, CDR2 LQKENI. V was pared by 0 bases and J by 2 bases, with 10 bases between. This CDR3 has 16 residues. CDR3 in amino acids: CASSPPVRNTNEKLFF. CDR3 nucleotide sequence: TGTGCCAGCTCACCACCGGTCCGGAACACTAATGAAAAACTGTTTTTT.

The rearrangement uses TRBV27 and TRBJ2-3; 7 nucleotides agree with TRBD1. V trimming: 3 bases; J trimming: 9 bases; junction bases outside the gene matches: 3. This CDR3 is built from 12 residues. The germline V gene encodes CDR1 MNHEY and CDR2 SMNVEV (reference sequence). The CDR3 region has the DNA TGTGCCAGCAGTTTCAGACAGGGAACGCAGTATTTT. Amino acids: CASSFRQGTQYF.

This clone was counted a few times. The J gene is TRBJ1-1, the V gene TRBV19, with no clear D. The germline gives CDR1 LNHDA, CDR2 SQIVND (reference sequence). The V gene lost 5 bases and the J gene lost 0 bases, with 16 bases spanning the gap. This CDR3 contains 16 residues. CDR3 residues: CASSDGLRGMNTEAFF. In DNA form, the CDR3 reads TGTGCCAGTAGTGACGGTCTCCGAGGAATGAACACTGAAGCTTTCTTT.

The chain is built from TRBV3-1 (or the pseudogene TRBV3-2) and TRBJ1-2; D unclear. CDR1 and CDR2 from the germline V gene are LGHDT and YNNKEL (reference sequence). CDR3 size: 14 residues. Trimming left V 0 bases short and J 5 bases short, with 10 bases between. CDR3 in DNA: TGTGCCAGCAGCCAAGATTTAAGCAATTATGGCTACACCTTC. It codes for CASSQDLSNYGYTF.

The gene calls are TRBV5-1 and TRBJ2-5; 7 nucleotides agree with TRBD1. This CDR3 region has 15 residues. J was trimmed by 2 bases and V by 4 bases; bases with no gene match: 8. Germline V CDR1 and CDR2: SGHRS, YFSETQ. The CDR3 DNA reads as TGCGCCAGCAGCATGACTGGGACAGCTCAAGAGACCCAGTACTTC. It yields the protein CASSMTGTAQETQYF.

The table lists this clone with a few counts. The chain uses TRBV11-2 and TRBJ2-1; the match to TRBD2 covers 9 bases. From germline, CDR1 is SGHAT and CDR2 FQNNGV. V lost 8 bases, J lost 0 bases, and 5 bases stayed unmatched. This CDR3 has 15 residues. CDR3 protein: CASGPSGDSYNEQFF. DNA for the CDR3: TGTGCCAGCGGACCTAGCGGGGACTCCTACAATGAGCAGTTCTTC.

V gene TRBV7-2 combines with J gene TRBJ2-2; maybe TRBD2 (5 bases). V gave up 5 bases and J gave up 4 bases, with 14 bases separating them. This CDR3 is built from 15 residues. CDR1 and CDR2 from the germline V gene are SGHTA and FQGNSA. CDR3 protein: CASSTEMAGTGELFF. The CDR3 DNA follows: TGTGCCAGCAGCACGGAGATGGCGGGCACCGGGGAGCTGTTTTTT.